This T cell receptor beta chain was retrieved from a study of cytomegalovirus exposure and HLA in healthy donors. Researchers ran the PCR with 60 Vbeta and 13 Jbeta primers. Generated by immunoSEQ multiplex PCR, the TCRdb table keeps only in-frame clones and is missing some. The data contain over 150,000 clones, about 90% of them singletons. Overall study results and limits: According to a later analysis, donors in an Asian-associated ancestry cluster reportedly had fewer N-insertions than the roughly 640-donor mean. Immune exposure information comprised only CMV serostatus. Association of a missense DCLRE1C variant with TCR beta V- and J-gene trimming was reported in a later analysis.

Comment on this clone: The antigen remains unidentified.

Germline V gives CDR1 SGHNT, CDR2 YYREEE (reference sequence). The CDR3 has 14 amino acids. With V trimmed by 2 bases and J by 13 bases, 11 bases remained unmatched. This receptor was obtained from a girl in the first two years of life in good health and CMV-seronegative. Sequences were obtained from PBMCs. The chain recombines TRBV5-4 with TRBJ2-1; 8 bases are a match to TRBD2. The CDR3 loop reads CASSLDPGLGSQFF. DNA of the CDR3: TGTGCCAGCAGCTTAGATCCGGGACTAGGGAGCCAGTTCTTC.